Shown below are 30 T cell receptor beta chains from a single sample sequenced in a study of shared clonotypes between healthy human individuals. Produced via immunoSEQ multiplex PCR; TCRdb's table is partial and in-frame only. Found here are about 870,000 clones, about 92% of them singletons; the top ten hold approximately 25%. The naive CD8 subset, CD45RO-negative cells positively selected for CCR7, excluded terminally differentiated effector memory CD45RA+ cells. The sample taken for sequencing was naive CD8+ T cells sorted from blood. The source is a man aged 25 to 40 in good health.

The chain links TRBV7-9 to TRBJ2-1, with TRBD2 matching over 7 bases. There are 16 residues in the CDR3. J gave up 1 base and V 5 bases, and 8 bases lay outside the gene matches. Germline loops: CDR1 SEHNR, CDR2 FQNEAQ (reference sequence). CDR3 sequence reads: CASSPPAGMSYNEQFF. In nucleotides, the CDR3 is TGTGCCAGCAGCCCTCCAGCGGGAATGTCCTACAATGAGCAGTTCTTC.

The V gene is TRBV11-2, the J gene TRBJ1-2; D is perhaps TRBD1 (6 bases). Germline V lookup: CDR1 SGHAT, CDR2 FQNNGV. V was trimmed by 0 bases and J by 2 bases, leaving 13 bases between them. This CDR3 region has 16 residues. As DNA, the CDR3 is TGTGCCAGCAGCTTAGATCCGGGGGGCCAAAACTATGGCTACACCTTC. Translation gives CASSLDPGGQNYGYTF.

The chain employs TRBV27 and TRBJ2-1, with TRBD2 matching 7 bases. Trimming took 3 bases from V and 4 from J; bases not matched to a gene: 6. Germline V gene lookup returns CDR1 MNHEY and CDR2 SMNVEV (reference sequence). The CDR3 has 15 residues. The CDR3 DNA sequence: TGTGCCAGCAGTTTGCGGGAGAACCAGTACAATGAGCAGTTCTTC. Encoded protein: CASSLRENQYNEQFF.

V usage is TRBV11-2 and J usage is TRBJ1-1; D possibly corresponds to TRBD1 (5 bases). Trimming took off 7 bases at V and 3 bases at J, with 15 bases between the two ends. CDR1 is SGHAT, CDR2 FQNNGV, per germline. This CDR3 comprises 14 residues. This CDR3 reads CASTGSLGDTEAFF. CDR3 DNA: TGTGCCAGCACCGGATCTCTGGGGGACACTGAAGCTTTCTTT.

This CDR3 reads CASSNRGPLGEQYF. DNA of the CDR3: TGTGCCAGCAGTAACAGGGGCCCCCTTGGGGAGCAGTACTTC. The gene calls are TRBV28 and TRBJ2-7, with TRBD1 identical over 7 bases. Trimming at V came to 5 bases and at J to 7 bases, leaving 11 bases not matched to a gene. The germline V gene encodes CDR1 MDHEN and CDR2 SYDVKM. The CDR3 is made up of 14 amino acids.

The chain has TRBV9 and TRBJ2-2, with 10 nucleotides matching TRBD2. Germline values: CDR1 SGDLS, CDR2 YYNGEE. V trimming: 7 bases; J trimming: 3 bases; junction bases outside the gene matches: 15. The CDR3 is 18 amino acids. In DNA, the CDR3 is TGTGCCAGCGGCGCCCGGAATCTAGCGGGAGTAGACACCGGGGAGCTGTTTTTT. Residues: CASGARNLAGVDTGELFF.

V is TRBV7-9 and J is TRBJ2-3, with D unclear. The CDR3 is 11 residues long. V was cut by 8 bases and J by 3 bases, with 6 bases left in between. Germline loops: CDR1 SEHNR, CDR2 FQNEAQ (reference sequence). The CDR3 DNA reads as TGTGCCAGCCTGGTAACAGATACGCAGTATTTT. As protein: CASLVTDTQYF.

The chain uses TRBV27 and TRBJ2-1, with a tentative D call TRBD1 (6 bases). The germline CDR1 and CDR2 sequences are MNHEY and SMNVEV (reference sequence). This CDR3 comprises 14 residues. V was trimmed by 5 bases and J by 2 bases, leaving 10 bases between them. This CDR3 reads CASSNQGPYNEQFF. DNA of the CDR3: TGTGCCAGCAGTAATCAGGGGCCCTACAATGAGCAGTTCTTC.

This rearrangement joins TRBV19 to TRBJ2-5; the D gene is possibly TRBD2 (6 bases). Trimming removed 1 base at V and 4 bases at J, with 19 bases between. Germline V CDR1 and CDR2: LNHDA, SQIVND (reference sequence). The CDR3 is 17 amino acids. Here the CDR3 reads CASSIGVGGLGAETQYF. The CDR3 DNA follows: TGTGCCAGTAGTATAGGGGTTGGGGGACTGGGAGCAGAGACCCAGTACTTC. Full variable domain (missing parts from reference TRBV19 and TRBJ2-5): DGGITQSPKYLFRKEGQNVTLSCEQNLNHDAMYWYRQDPGQGLRLIYYSQIVNDFQKGDIAEGYSVSREKKESFPLTVTSAQKNPTAFYLCASSIGVGGLGAETQYFGPGTRLLVL.

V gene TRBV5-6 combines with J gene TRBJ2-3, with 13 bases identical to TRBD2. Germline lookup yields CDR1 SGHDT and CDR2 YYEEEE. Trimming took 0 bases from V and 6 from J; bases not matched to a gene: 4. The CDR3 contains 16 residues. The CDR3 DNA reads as TGTGCCAGCAGCTTGGAAGGACTAGCGGGAGTTGATACGCAGTATTTT. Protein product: CASSLEGLAGVDTQYF.

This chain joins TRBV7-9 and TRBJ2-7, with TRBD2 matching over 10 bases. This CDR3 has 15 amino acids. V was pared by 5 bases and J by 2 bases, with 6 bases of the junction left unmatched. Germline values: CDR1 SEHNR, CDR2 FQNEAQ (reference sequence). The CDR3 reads CASSTRTSGAYEQYF. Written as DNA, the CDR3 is TGTGCCAGCAGCACACGGACTAGCGGAGCCTACGAGCAGTACTTC.

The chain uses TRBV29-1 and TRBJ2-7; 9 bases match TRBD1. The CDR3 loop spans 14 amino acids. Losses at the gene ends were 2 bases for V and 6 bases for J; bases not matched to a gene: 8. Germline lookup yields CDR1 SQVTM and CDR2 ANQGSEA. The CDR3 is CSVELLGQGREQYF. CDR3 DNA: TGCAGCGTTGAACTTCTGGGACAGGGACGCGAGCAGTACTTC.

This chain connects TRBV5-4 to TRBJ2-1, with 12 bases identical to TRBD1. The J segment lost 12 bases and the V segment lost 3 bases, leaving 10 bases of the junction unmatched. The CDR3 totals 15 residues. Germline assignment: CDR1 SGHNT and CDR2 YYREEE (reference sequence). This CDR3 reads CASSSGTGGSTTQFF. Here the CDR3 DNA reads TGTGCCAGCAGCTCCGGGACAGGGGGCTCAACAACGCAGTTCTTC.

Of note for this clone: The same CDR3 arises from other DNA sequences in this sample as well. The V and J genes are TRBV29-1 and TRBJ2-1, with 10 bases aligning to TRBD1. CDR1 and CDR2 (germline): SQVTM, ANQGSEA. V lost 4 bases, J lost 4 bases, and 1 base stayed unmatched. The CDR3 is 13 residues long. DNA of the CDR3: TGCAGCGTTGGGACAGGGGGATACAATGAGCAGTTCTTC. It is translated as CSVGTGGYNEQFF.

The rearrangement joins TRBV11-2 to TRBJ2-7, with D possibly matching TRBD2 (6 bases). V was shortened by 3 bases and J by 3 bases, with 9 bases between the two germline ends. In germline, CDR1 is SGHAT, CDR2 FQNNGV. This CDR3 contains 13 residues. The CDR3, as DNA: TGTGCCAGCAGCTTGGCGGGGAACTACGAGCAGTACTTC. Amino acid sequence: CASSLAGNYEQYF.

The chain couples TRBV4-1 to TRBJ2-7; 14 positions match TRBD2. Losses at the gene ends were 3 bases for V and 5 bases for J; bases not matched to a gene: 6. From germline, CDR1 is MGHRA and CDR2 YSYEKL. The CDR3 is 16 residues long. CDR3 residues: CASSQGVGLAGDEQYF. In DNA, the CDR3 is TGCGCCAGCAGCCAGGGGGTGGGACTAGCGGGAGACGAGCAGTACTTC.

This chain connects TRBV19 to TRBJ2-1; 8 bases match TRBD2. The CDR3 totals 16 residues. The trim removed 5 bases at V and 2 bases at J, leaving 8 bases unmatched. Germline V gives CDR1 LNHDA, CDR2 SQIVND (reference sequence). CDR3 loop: CASSLTGLVAYNEQFF. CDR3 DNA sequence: TGTGCCAGTAGTCTAACGGGACTAGTAGCCTACAATGAGCAGTTCTTC.

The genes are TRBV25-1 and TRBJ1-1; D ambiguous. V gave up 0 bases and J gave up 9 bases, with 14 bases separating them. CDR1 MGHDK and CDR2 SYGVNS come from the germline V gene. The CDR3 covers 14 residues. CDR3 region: CASSEYRESEKAFF. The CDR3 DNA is TGTGCCAGCAGTGAATATCGAGAGTCCGAAAAAGCTTTCTTT.

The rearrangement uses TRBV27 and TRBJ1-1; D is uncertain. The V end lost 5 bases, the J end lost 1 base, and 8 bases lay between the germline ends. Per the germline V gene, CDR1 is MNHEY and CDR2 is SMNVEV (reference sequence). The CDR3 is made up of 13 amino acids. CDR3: CASSRRGNTEAFF. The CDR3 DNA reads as TGTGCCAGCAGTCGCCGCGGGAACACTGAAGCTTTCTTT.

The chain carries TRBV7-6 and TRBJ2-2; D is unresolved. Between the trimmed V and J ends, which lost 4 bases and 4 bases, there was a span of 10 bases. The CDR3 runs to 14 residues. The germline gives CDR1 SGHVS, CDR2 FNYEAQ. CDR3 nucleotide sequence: TGTGCCAGCAGCTATCTCGTGGGCACCGGGGAGCTGTTTTTT. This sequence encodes CASSYLVGTGELFF.

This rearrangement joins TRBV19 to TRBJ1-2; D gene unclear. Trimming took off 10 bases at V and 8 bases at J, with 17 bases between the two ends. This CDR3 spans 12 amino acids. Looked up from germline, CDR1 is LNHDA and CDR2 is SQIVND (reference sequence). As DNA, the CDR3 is TGTGCCATAAGTTCTGGCGGACGGGGCTACACCTTC. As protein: CAISSGGRGYTF. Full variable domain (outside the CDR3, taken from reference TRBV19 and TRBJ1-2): DGGITQSPKYLFRKEGQNVTLSCEQNLNHDAMYWYRQDPGQGLRLIYYSQIVNDFQKGDIAEGYSVSREKKESFPLTVTSAQKNPTAFYLCAISSGGRGYTFGSGTRLTVV.

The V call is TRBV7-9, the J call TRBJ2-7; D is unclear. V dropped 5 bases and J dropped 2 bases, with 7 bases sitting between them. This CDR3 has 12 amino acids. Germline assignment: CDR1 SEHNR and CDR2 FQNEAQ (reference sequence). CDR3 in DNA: TGTGCCAGCAGCCGCAGCCCCTACGAGCAGTACTTC. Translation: CASSRSPYEQYF.

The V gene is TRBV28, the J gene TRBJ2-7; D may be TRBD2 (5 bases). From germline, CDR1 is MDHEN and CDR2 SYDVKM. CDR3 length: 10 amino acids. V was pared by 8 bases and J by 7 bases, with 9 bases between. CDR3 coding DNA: TGTGCCAGCGGAGGATTGGAGCAGTACTTC. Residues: CASGGLEQYF.

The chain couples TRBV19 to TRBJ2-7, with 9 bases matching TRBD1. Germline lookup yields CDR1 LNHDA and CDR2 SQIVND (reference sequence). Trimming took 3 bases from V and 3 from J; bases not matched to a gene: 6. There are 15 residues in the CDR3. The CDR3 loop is CASSIPGQGVYEQYF. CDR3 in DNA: TGTGCCAGTAGTATCCCGGGACAGGGCGTCTACGAGCAGTACTTC. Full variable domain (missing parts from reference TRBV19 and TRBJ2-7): DGGITQSPKYLFRKEGQNVTLSCEQNLNHDAMYWYRQDPGQGLRLIYYSQIVNDFQKGDIAEGYSVSREKKESFPLTVTSAQKNPTAFYLCASSIPGQGVYEQYFGPGTRLTVT.

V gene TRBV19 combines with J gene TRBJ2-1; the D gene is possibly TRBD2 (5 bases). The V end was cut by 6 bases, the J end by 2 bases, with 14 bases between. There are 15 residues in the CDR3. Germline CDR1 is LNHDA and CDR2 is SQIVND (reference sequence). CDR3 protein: CASSQLGRTYNEQFF. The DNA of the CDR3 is TGTGCCAGTAGCCAACTAGGACGGACCTACAATGAGCAGTTCTTC.

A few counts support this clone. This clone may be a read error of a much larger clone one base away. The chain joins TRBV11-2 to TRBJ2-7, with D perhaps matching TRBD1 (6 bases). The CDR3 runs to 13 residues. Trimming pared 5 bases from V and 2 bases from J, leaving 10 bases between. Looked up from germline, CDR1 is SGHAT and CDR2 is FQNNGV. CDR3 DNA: TGTGCCAGCAGCCCCGGACAGACCTACGAGCAGTACTTC. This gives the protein CASSPGQTYEQYF.

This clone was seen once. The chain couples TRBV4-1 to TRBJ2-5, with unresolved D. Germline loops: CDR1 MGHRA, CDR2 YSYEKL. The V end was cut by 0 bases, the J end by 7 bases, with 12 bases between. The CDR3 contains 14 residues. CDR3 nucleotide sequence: TGCGCCAGCAGCCAAGATGGACCTTGGGGGACCCAGTACTTC. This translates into CASSQDGPWGTQYF.

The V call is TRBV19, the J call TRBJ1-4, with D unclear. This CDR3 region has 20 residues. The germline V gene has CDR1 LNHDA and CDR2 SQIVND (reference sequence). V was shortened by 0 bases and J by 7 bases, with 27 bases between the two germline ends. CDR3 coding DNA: TGTGCCAGTAGTATAGATGCGGGCCACCCGGGGTTAATGGGTCCTGAAAAACTGTTTTTT. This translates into CASSIDAGHPGLMGPEKLFF.

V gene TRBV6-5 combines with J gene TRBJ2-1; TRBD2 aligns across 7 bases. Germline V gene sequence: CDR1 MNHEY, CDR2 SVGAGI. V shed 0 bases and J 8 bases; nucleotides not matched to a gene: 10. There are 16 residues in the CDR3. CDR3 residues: CASSYSIGGSAYEQFF. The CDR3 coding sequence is TGTGCCAGCAGTTACTCGATAGGCGGGAGCGCCTATGAGCAGTTCTTC.

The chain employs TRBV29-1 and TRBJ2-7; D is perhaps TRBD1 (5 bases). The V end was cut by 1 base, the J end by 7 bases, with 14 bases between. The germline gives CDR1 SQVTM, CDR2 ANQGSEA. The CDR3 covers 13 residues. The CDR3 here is CSVEAGQRNEQYF. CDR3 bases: TGCAGCGTTGAAGCAGGGCAGAGGAATGAGCAGTACTTC.